This T cell receptor beta chain was observed in a study of T cells in narcolepsy. Regarding the study as a whole: Autoreactive clonotypes reportedly recurred in blood of same and different patients, not controls.

With respect to this clone: Antigen specificity is unknown.

The table came from immunoSEQ multiplex PCR; TCRdb's copy has only in-frame clones and leaves some out. The sample shows around 18,000 clones, roughly two thirds of them seen only once. V lost 6 bases to trimming and J lost 10 bases, with 16 bases between them. This CDR3 comprises 13 residues. Germline loops: CDR1 MNHNY, CDR2 SVGAGI (reference sequence). J is TRBJ2-1 and V is TRBV6-6, with D hard to call. The receptor comes from a human donor with narcolepsy. The sequencing input was CD45RA- memory CD8+ T cells from PBMCs. The CDR3: CASSRDRYLEQFF. The CDR3 DNA reads TGTGCCAGCAGCAGAGATCGTTATTTAGAGCAGTTCTTC.